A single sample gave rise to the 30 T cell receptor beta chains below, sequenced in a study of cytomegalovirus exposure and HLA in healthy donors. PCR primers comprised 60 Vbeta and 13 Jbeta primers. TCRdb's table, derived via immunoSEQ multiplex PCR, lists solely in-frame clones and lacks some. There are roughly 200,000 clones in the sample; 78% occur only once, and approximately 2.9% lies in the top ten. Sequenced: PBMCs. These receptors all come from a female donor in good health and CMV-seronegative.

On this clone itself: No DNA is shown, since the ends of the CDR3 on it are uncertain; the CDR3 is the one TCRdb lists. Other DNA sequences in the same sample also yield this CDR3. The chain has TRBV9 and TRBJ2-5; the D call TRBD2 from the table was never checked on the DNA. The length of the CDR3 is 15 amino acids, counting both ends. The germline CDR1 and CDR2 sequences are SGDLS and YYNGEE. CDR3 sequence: CASSVGPGSGETQYF.

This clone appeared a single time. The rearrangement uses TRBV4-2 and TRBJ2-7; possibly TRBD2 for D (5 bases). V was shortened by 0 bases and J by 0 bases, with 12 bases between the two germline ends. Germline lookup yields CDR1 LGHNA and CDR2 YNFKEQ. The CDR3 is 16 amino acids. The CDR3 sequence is CASSQEDGGYSYEQYF. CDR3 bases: TGTGCCAGCAGCCAAGAAGACGGCGGGTACTCCTACGAGCAGTACTTC.

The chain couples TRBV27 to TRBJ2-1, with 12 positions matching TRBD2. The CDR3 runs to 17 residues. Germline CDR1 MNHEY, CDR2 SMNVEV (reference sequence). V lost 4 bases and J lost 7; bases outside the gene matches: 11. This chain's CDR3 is CASSSPRLAGGVNEQFF. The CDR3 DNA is TGTGCCAGCAGTTCCCCCAGGCTAGCGGGAGGGGTTAATGAGCAGTTCTTC.

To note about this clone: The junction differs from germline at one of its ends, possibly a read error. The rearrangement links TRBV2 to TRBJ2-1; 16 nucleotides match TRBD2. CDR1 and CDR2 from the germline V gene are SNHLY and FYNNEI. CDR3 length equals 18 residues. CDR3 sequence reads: CVRGIPGLAGGPDNEQFF. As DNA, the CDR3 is TGCGTCCGGGGAATCCCGGGACTAGCGGGAGGGCCGGACAATGAGCAGTTCTTC. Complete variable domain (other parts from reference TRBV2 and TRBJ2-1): EPEVTQTPSHQVTQMGQEVILRCVPISNHLYFYWYRQILGQKVEFLVSFYNNEISEKSEIFDDQFSVERPDGSNFTLKIRSTKLEDSAMYFCVRGIPGLAGGPDNEQFFGPGTRLTVL.

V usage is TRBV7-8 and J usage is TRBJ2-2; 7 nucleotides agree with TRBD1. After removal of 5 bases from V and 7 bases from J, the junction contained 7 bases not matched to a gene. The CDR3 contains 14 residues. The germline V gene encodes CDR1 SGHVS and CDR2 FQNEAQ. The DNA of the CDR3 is TGTGCCAGCAGCCTTACAGGGGTTAGCGGGGAGCTGTTTTTT. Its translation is CASSLTGVSGELFF.

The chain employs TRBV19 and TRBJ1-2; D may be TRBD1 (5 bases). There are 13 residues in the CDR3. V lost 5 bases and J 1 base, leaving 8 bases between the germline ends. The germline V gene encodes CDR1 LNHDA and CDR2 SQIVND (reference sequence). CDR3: CASSDSLNYGYTF. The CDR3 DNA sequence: TGTGCCAGTAGTGACAGCCTTAACTATGGCTACACCTTC.

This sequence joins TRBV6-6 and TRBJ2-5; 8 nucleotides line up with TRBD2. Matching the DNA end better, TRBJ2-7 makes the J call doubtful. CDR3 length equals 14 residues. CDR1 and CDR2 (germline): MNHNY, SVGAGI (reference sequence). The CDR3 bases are TGTGCCAGCAGTAACCCAAGCGGGAGCTACGAGCAGTACTTC. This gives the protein CASSNPSGSYEQYF.

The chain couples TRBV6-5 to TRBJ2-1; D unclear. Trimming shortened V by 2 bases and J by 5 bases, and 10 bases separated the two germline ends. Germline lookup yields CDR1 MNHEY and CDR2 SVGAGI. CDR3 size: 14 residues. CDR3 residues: CASSYGQINNEQFF. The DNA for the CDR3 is TGTGCCAGCAGTTACGGGCAGATAAACAATGAGCAGTTCTTC.

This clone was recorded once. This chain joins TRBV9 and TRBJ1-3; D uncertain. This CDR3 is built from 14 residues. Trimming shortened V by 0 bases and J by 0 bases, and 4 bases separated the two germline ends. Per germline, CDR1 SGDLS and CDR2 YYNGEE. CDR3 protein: CASSVDFSGNTIYF. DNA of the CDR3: TGTGCCAGCAGCGTAGACTTCTCTGGAAACACCATATATTTT.

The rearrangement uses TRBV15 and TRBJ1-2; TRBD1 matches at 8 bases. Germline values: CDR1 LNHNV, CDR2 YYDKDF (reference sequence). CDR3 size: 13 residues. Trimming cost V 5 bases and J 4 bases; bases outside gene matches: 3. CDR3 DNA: TGTGCCACCAGCGGACAGGGCGCCTATGGCTACACCTTC. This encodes CATSGQGAYGYTF.

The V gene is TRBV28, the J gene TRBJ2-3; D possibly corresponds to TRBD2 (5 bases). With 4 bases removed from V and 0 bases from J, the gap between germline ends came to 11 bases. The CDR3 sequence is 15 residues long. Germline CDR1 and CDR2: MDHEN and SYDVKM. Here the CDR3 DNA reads TGTGCCAGCAGTTCCCCGGCGGGTAGCACAGATACGCAGTATTTT. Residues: CASSSPAGSTDTQYF.

The CDR3 sequence is CASSPSGGYPGANVLTF. CDR3 bases: TGTGCCAGCAGCCCTTCCGGGGGGTACCCTGGGGCCAACGTCCTGACTTTC. This chain joins TRBV7-9 and TRBJ2-6; 7 nucleotides line up with TRBD2. This CDR3 spans 17 amino acids. Germline CDR1 and CDR2: SEHNR and FQNEAQ (reference sequence). Trimming took 5 bases from V and 2 from J; bases not matched to a gene: 9.

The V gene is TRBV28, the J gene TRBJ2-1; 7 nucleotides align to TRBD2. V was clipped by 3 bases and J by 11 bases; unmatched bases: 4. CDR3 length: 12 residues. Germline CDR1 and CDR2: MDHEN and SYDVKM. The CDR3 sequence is CASSLLAAKQFF. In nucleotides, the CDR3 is TGTGCCAGCAGTTTGCTAGCGGCTAAGCAGTTCTTC. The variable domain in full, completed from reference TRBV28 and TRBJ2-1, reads DVKVTQSSRYLVKRTGEKVFLECVQDMDHENMFWYRQDPGLGLRLIYFSYDVKMKEKGDIPEGYSVSREKKERFSLILESASTNQTSMYLCASSLLAAKQFFGPGTRLTVL.

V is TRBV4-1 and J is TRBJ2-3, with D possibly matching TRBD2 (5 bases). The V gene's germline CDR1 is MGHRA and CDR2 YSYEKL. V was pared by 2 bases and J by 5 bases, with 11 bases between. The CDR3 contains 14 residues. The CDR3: CASSQTETKDTQYF. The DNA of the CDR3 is TGCGCCAGCAGCCAAACCGAGACTAAAGATACGCAGTATTTT.

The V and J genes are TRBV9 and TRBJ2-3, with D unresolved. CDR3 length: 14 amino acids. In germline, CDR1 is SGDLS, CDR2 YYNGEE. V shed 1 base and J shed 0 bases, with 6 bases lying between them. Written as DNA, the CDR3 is TGTGCCAGCAGCGTAACCCTAAGCACAGATACGCAGTATTTT. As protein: CASSVTLSTDTQYF.

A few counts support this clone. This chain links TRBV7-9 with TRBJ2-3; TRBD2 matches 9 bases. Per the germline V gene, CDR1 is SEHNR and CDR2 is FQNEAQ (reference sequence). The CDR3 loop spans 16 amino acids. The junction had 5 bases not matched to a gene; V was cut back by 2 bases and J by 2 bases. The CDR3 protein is CASSLTGGRATDTQYF. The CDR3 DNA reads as TGTGCCAGCAGCTTAACGGGCGGGAGGGCCACAGATACGCAGTATTTT.

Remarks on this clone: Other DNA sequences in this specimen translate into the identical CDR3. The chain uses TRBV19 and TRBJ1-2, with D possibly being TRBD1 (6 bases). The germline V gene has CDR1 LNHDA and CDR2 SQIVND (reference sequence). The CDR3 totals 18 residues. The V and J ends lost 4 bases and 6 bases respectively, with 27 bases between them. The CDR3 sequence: CASSSDPLRGDITNGYTF. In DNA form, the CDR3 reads TGTGCCAGTAGTAGCGACCCGCTCAGGGGCGACATAACTAATGGCTACACCTTC.

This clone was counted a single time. As DNA, the CDR3 is TGTGCCAGCAGCTTACCCGAGAACCCCCTTAGCGCTTTCTTT. Translated: CASSLPENPLSAFF. The chain combines TRBV11-3 with TRBJ1-1; D uncertain. V was pared by 2 bases and J by 11 bases, with 18 bases between. The length of the CDR3 is 14 residues. Germline V CDR1 and CDR2: SGHNT, YENEEA.

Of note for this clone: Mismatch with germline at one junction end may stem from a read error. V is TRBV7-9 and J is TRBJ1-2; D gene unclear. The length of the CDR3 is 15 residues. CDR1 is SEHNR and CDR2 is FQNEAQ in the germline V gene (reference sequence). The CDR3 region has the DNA TGTTCCAGCAGCCTTCGGGTGGCAAGTCAGTCTGGCTACACCTTC. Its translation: CSSSLRVASQSGYTF.

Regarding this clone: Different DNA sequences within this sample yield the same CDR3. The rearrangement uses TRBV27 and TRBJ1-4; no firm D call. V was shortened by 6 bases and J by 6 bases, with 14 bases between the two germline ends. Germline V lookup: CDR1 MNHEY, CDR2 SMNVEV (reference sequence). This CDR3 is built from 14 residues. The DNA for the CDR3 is TGTGCCAGCAGCGTGAGAGGGTGGGATGAAAAACTGTTTTTT. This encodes CASSVRGWDEKLFF.

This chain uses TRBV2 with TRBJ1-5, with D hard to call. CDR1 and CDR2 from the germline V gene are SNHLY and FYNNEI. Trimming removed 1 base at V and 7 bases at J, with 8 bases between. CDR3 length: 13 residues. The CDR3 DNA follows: TGTGCCAGCAGTGAAGTGAGGGAACAGCCCCAGCATTTT. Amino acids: CASSEVREQPQHF.

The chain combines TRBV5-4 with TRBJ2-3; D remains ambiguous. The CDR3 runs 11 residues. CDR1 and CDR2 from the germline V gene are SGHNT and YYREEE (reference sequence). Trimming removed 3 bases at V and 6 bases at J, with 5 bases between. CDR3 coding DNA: TGTGCCAGCAGCTCGGAGGATACGCAGTATTTT. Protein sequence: CASSSEDTQYF.

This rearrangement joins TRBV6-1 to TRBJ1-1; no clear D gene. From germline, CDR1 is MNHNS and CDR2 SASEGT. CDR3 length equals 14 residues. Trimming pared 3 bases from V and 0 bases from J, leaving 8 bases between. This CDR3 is CASSDNLMNTEAFF. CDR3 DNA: TGTGCCAGCAGTGACAACCTAATGAACACTGAAGCTTTCTTT.

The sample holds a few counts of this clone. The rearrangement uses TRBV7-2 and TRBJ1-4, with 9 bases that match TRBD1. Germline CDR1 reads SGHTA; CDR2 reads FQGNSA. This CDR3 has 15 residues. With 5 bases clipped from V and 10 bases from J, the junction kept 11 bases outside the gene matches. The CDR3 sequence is CASSLGTGPRGKLFF. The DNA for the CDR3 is TGTGCCAGCAGCCTCGGGACAGGGCCAAGGGGAAAACTGTTTTTT. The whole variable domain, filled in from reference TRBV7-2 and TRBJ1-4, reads GAGVSQSPSNKVTEKGKDVELRCDPISGHTALYWYRQSLGQGLEFLIYFQGNSAPDKSGLPSDRFSAERTGGSVSTLTIQRTQQEDSAVYLCASSLGTGPRGKLFFGSGTQLSVL.

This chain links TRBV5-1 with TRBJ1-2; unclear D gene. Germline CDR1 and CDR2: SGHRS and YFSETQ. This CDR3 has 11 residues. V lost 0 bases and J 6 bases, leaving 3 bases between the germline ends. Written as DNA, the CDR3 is TGCGCCAGCAGCTTGGCCGATGGCTACACCTTC. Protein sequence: CASSLADGYTF.

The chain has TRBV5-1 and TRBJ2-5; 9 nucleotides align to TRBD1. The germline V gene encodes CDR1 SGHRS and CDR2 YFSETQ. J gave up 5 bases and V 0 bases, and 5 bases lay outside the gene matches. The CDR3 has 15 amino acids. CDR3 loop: CASSLDGTGWETQYF. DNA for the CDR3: TGCGCCAGCAGCTTGGACGGGACAGGGTGGGAGACCCAGTACTTC.

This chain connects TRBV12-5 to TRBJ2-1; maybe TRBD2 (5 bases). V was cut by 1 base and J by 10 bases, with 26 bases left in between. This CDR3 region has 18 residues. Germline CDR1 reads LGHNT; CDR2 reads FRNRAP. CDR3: CASGLGTGSFSPLGEQFF. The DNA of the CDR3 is TGTGCTAGTGGTTTGGGGACTGGGAGTTTTAGCCCGTTAGGGGAGCAGTTCTTC.

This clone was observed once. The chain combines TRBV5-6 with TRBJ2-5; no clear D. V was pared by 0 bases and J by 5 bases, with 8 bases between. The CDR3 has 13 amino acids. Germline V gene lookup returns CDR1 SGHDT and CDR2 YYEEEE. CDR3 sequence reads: CASSLASMETQYF. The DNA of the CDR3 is TGTGCCAGCAGCTTGGCATCCATGGAGACCCAGTACTTC.

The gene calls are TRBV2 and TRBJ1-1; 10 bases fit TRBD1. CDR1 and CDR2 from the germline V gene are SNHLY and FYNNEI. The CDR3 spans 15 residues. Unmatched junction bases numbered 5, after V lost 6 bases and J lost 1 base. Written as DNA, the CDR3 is TGTGCCAGCAGGACGGGACAGGGGTCGAACACTGAAGCTTTCTTT. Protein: CASRTGQGSNTEAFF.

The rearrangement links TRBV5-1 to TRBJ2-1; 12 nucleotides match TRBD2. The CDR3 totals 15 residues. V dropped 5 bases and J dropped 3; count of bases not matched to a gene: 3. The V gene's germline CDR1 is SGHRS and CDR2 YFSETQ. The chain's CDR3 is CASSLAGGCYNEQFF. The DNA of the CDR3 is TGCGCCAGCAGTCTAGCGGGAGGGTGCTACAATGAGCAGTTCTTC.